One T cell receptor (beta chain) is described in this entry. This clonotype was observed at least ten times. This clone's antigen is unknown. The input lacks base qualities; no much larger clone sits a single base away. In the ophthalmopathy patients, disease was moderately to severely active, with a Clinical Activity Score of 3 or more, a NOSPECS grade of 4 or more, and a duration of less than 3 months. Any patient with an uncontrolled infection, another autoimmune disease, pregnancy or lactation was excluded. Diagnoses were established on the basis of clinical symptoms, serum thyroxine and TRAb, thyroid ultrasound, and orbital computed tomography. Ficoll-Paque density gradient centrifugation was used to isolate PBMCs from about 10 ml of fresh peripheral blood. Total RNA was extracted with Trizol reagent, and quality was checked on an Agilent 2100 Bioanalyzer. V has 5 bases trimmed and J has 2 bases trimmed; junction bases matching no gene number 4. The CDR3 runs 14 residues from the cysteine to the phenylalanine. Only the CDR3 region is kept as DNA, spanning 42 bases read in frame from base 1.

The TCR beta CDR3 regions were amplified from the RNA transcripts. The first round of RT-PCR for the TCR CDR3 was performed with the HTBI primer set and the Qiagen OneStep RT-PCR kit. A second multiplex PCR round built the libraries, followed by size selection and purification. Paired-end sequencing of the libraries was performed with 100 bp reads on an Illumina HiSeq2000. On the study's bioinformatics: Raw data were processed with SOAPnuke, discarding reads with adapters, uncalled bases, mean Phred below 15, or no exact constant-primer or identifier match. COPE v1.2.5 was used to merge the high-quality paired reads, and each unique nucleotide sequence was defined as a clonotype. MiTCR v1.1 was used to align clonotypes to the IMGT TRBV, TRBD and TRBJ reference segments. Analysis was restricted to V-J combinations with a frequency above 0.0001, which covered just over 98% of repertoires. The TCS score was defined as F50 (clonal expansion) divided by E x V (chaos), with BLOSUM62-based TCRdist calculated between CDR3 peptides within each V-J. Welch's t-statistics and random forest reduced 500 to 550 V-J features to 13, which were used in a naive Bayes classifier (R e1071). TCRdb reprocessing: public reads trimmed at Q25 with fastp, clones called with MiXCR, in-frame beta chains kept. Rows merge per CDR3 protein into single entries with the most common DNA and genes. The authors' filters were not applied to this entry. A total of over 250,000 distinct CDR3 sequences appear in this sample, about 17% of them only once. Of the sample, around 61% falls within the top ten clones.

The entry originates in a study of T cells in Graves' hyperthyroidism and ophthalmopathy (dated by TCRdb to about 2019). Regarding the complete study: Peripheral blood samples were taken at the time of initial diagnosis, prior to any treatment. Thyroid tissue and blood T-cell repertoires from more than five Graves' hyperthyroidism patients were also compared in the study. The approximately 90 discovery patients were divided at random into training and test sets in a 7:3 ratio. To identify distinguishing TCR V-J signatures, a discovery cohort of about a hundred patients was used, comprising 40 to 45 with Graves' ophthalmopathy and 57 with stable Graves' hyperthyroidism. Whether ophthalmopathy could be predicted prospectively was tested in an independent validation cohort made up of 18 to 20 hyperthyroidism patients plus 17 patients who later progressed to ophthalmopathy. Following sampling, methimazole starting at 30 mg daily was given to hyperthyroidism patients, and high-dose intravenous methylprednisolone was given to ophthalmopathy patients. The paper describes TCR Vbeta CDR3 sequencing of some 130 peripheral blood samples, made up of about 40 ophthalmopathy patients, 70 to 75 hyperthyroidism patients and 17 progressor patients.

What the authors observed across the whole study: In validation, progression to ophthalmopathy was predicted by the model with around 71% sensitivity and 72.22% specificity, a median of 6.5 months before onset. Most expanded thyroid clonotypes (frequency above 0.001) were also found in blood, which suggests that blood repertoires may mirror thyroid immune responses. Sample size was not statistically predetermined, and blinding of investigators to group allocation was not performed. A 13 V-J signature model separated ophthalmopathy from stable hyperthyroidism, with around 90% sensitivity and about 81% specificity in cross-validation and 80%/75% in testing.

The rearranged segments are TRBV12-3 or TRBV12-4 and TRBJ1-1, and 8 bases in between align with TRBD1. This sequence originates from a woman aged 55-70 years with Graves' ophthalmopathy. Sequences were obtained from blood. DNA sequence: TGTGCCAGCAGTCAGACAGGGGCAAACACTGAAGCTTTCTTT. Translated, it reads CASSQTGANTEAFF.